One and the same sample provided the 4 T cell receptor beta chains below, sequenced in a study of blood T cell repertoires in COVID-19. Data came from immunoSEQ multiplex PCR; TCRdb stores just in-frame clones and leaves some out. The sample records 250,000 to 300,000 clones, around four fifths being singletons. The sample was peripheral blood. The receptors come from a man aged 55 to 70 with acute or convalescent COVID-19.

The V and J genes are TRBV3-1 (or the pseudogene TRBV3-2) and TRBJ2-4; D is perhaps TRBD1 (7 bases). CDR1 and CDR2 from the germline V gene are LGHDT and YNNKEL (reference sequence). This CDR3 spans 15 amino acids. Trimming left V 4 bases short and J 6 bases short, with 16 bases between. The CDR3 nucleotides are TGTGCCAGCAGCCTCCTTCAGGGGGGCGGAAACATTCAGTACTTC. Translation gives CASSLLQGGGNIQYF.

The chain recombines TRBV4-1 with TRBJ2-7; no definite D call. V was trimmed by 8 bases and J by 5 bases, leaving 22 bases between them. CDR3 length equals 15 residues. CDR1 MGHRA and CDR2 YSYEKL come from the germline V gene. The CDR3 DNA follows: TGCGCCAGCGCCCCCCGAGTAGGAGCTAAGAACGAGCAGTACTTC. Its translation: CASAPRVGAKNEQYF.

CDR3 sequence (DNA): TGTGCCAGTCGGCGGACAGGGTCCTACGAGCAGTACTTC. It codes for CASRRTGSYEQYF. The chain couples TRBV19 to TRBJ2-7, with 8 bases fitting TRBD1. CDR1 and CDR2 from the germline V gene are LNHDA and SQIVND (reference sequence). The CDR3 is made up of 13 amino acids. V dropped 8 bases and J dropped 1; count of bases not matched to a gene: 4.

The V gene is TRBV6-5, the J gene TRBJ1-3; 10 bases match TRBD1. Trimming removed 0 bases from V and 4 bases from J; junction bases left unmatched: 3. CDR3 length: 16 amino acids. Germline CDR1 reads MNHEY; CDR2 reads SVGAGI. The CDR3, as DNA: TGTGCCAGCAGTTACTCGGGACAGGGGCCCGGAAACACCATATATTTT. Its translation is CASSYSGQGPGNTIYF.